These 27 T cell receptor beta chains share one sample of origin, sequenced in a study of control samples from healthy donors and cancer patients. Assay used: immunoSEQ multiplex PCR; TCRdb lists only in-frame clones, some missing. This sample has around 170,000 clones, with approximately 86% found just once. The sample taken for sequencing was blood. Receptor source: a woman younger than 45 in good health.

The chain couples TRBV28 to TRBJ1-6; possibly TRBD1 for D (5 bases). The CDR3 has 14 amino acids. Trimming left V 6 bases short and J 5 bases short, with 11 bases between. The germline CDR1 and CDR2 sequences are MDHEN and SYDVKM. The CDR3 protein is CASSPGRNNSPLHF. In nucleotides, the CDR3 is TGTGCCAGCAGCCCGGGACGGAATAATTCACCCCTCCACTTT. Based on the CDR3 plus reference TRBV28 and TRBJ1-6, the full variable domain is DVKVTQSSRYLVKRTGEKVFLECVQDMDHENMFWYRQDPGLGLRLIYFSYDVKMKEKGDIPEGYSVSREKKERFSLILESASTNQTSMYLCASSPGRNNSPLHFGNGTRLTVT.

The rearrangement links TRBV6-5 to TRBJ2-7; D perhaps matches TRBD1 (6 bases). Looked up from germline, CDR1 is MNHEY and CDR2 is SVGAGI. The CDR3 is 15 amino acids. Trimming pared 5 bases from V and 0 bases from J, leaving 14 bases between. The CDR3 nucleotides are TGTGCCAGCAGTCGCCAGGGGAGAAGCTCCTACGAGCAGTACTTC. This codes for CASSRQGRSSYEQYF.

This clone has more than one count but fewer than ten. The same CDR3 arises from other DNA sequences in this sample as well. V is TRBV12-3 or TRBV12-4 and J is TRBJ2-7; D gene ambiguous. The CDR3 consists of 11 residues. Trimming took off 1 base at V and 4 bases at J, with 2 bases between the two ends. CDR3 sequence: CASSLGYEQYF. The CDR3 DNA is TGTGCCAGCAGTTTAGGTTACGAGCAGTACTTC.

This clone was seen a single time. The chain links TRBV30 to TRBJ1-4; TRBD1 matches 10 bases. The V segment lost 8 bases and the J segment 8 bases; nucleotides outside the gene matches: 5. The CDR3 extends over 12 amino acids. Per germline, CDR1 GTSNPN and CDR2 SVGIG (reference sequence). The CDR3 DNA reads as TGTGCCGGGGGACAGGGGCGAGAAAAACTGTTTTTT. As protein: CAGGQGREKLFF.

This chain joins TRBV28 and TRBJ2-2, with no clear D. In germline, CDR1 is MDHEN, CDR2 SYDVKM. Deletions cut 1 base from V and 8 bases from J, with 11 bases between. The CDR3 is made up of 14 amino acids. In DNA form, the CDR3 reads TGTGCCAGCAGTTTATTGGGCCCGAGGGGGGAGCTGTTTTTT. This encodes CASSLLGPRGELFF.

A single count supports this clone. The V and J genes are TRBV3-1 (or the pseudogene TRBV3-2) and TRBJ2-5, with D possibly TRBD2 on 7 matching bases. Germline-derived CDR1 and CDR2 are LGHDT and YNNKEL (reference sequence). Trimming took 0 bases from V and 4 from J, leaving 12 bases between them. The CDR3 extends over 15 amino acids. In DNA, the CDR3 is TGTGCCAGCAGCCAAGACTGGGCGGGGGCAGAGACCCAGTACTTC. It specifies CASSQDWAGAETQYF.

The chain couples TRBV6-5 to TRBJ2-7; a weak D match, TRBD1 (5 bases). Germline CDR1 and CDR2: MNHEY and SVGAGI. Trimming removed 6 bases from V and 3 bases from J, with 12 bases in between. The length of the CDR3 is 13 residues. The DNA for the CDR3 is TGTGCCAGCAGCCAAGGACAAATCTACGAGCAGTACTTC. This encodes CASSQGQIYEQYF.

The chain has TRBV5-1 and TRBJ2-2, with a tentative D call TRBD1 (6 bases). The CDR3 spans 15 residues. The V end lost 4 bases, the J end lost 3 bases, and 13 bases lay between the germline ends. Germline V gene data show CDR1 as SGHRS and CDR2 as YFSETQ. CDR3 coding DNA: TGCGCCAGCAGCATACGACAGGACCACACCGGGGAGCTGTTTTTT. Amino acid sequence: CASSIRQDHTGELFF.

This chain joins TRBV2 and TRBJ1-5; D is perhaps TRBD1 (6 bases). Germline V gives CDR1 SNHLY, CDR2 FYNNEI. V shed 4 bases and J shed 7 bases, with 11 bases lying between them. The CDR3 totals 13 residues. CDR3 sequence (DNA): TGTGCCAGCAGTGGACGGGACACGCAGCCCCAGCATTTT. Amino acid sequence: CASSGRDTQPQHF. The full variable domain, in which reference TRBV2 and TRBJ1-5 provide the parts outside the CDR3, is EPEVTQTPSHQVTQMGQEVILRCVPISNHLYFYWYRQILGQKVEFLVSFYNNEISEKSEIFDDQFSVERPDGSNFTLKIRSTKLEDSAMYFCASSGRDTQPQHFGDGTRLSIL.

The table lists this clone with a few counts. The V gene is TRBV6-1, the J gene TRBJ2-1; the match to TRBD2 covers 8 bases. The length of the CDR3 is 16 residues. V shed 0 bases and J 0 bases; nucleotides not matched to a gene: 1. Germline V CDR1 and CDR2: MNHNS, SASEGT. The DNA of the CDR3 is TGTGCCAGCAGTGAAGCGGCGGGAGGCTCCTACAATGAGCAGTTCTTC. As protein: CASSEAAGGSYNEQFF.

V is TRBV5-5 and J is TRBJ2-7; 7 bases agree with TRBD1. The germline V gene encodes CDR1 SGHKS and CDR2 YYEKEE (reference sequence). The V and J ends lost 5 bases and 0 bases, in that order; junction bases with no gene match: 11. The CDR3 has 16 residues. The CDR3 loop is CASSFSPRDSSYEQYF. CDR3 sequence (DNA): TGTGCCAGCAGTTTTTCTCCCCGGGACAGCTCCTACGAGCAGTACTTC.

The J gene is TRBJ2-5, the V gene TRBV30, with D possibly matching TRBD2 (7 bases). CDR1 is GTSNPN, CDR2 SVGIG, per germline (reference sequence). Trimming pared 3 bases from V and 5 bases from J, leaving 13 bases between. The CDR3 covers 13 residues. The CDR3 here is CAWSGGPGETQYF. In nucleotides, the CDR3 is TGTGCCTGGAGCGGGGGGCCCGGGGAGACCCAGTACTTC.

The chain couples TRBV5-4 to TRBJ2-3; D perhaps matches TRBD2 (5 bases). CDR3 length: 14 residues. Trimming shortened V by 4 bases and J by 1 base, and 10 bases separated the two germline ends. Germline CDR1 reads SGHNT; CDR2 reads YYREEE (reference sequence). CDR3 amino acids: CASSPQLGTDTQYF. Here the CDR3 DNA reads TGTGCCAGCAGCCCACAACTAGGCACAGATACGCAGTATTTT.

This clone was detected a few times. This same CDR3 is encoded by further DNA sequences in the sample. This sequence joins TRBV28 and TRBJ2-3, with D uncertain. CDR1 and CDR2 (germline): MDHEN, SYDVKM. There are 11 residues in the CDR3. V lost 3 bases and J lost 4, with 2 bases in between. The CDR3 DNA follows: TGTGCCAGCAGTTTCGCAGATACGCAGTATTTT. This gives the protein CASSFADTQYF.

This clone was observed a single time. The CDR3 DNA reads as TGTGCCAGCAGCGCCACAGGGGGGGGCTACACCTTC. Translation: CASSATGGGYTF. The chain joins TRBV3-1 (or the pseudogene TRBV3-2) to TRBJ1-2; 8 bases are shared with TRBD1. Germline V gene data show CDR1 as LGHDT and CDR2 as YNNKEL (reference sequence). This CDR3 region has 12 residues. The ends lost 5 bases at V and 8 bases at J; junction bases unmatched: 4.

The V and J genes are TRBV3-1 (or the pseudogene TRBV3-2) and TRBJ2-5, with 7 bases identical to TRBD2. Germline values: CDR1 LGHDT, CDR2 YNNKEL (reference sequence). This CDR3 is 14 amino acids long. V lost 4 bases, J lost 7 bases, and 9 bases stayed unmatched. The CDR3 coding sequence is TGTGCCAGCAGCCCCACCAGCGGGGCTTGGACCCAGTACTTC. Its translation is CASSPTSGAWTQYF.

The chain carries TRBV25-1 and TRBJ1-2; no clear D gene. The germline gives CDR1 MGHDK, CDR2 SYGVNS. V lost 8 bases, J lost 0 bases, and 13 bases lay in between. The CDR3 spans 14 residues. CDR3 residues: CASGLPSPNYGYTF. CDR3 nucleotides: TGTGCCAGCGGGTTACCCTCCCCTAACTATGGCTACACCTTC.

Turning to this clone: The conserved closing phenylalanine or tryptophan is absent in this CDR3, likely reflecting a read error. The limits of the CDR3 on the DNA are not certain, so only TCRdb's listed CDR3 is given. The rearrangement joins TRBV28 to TRBJ2-4. Germline values: CDR1 MDHEN, CDR2 SYDVKM. The CDR3 spans 12 residues, counting both ends. The CDR3 loop is CASSLKLGIRLY.

This clone was counted between two and nine times. The chain is built from TRBV18 and TRBJ1-5; TRBD1 might be the D (6 bases). Germline V gives CDR1 KGHSH, CDR2 LQKENI. V was pared by 2 bases and J by 3 bases, with 8 bases between. The CDR3 spans 14 residues. The DNA for the CDR3 is TGTGCCAGCTCACCATCAGGGGACAATCAGCCCCAGCATTTT. Its protein product is CASSPSGDNQPQHF.

The chain combines TRBV5-1 with TRBJ2-1, with no clear D. The CDR3 runs to 13 residues. Germline CDR1 SGHRS, CDR2 YFSETQ. The V end lost 2 bases, the J end lost 5 bases, and 8 bases lay between the germline ends. The CDR3 loop is CASSFFQDNEQFF. The DNA of the CDR3 is TGCGCCAGCAGCTTTTTTCAGGACAATGAGCAGTTCTTC.

This chain links TRBV5-1 with TRBJ1-4; perhaps TRBD1 as D (5 bases). V lost 4 bases and J 5 bases, leaving 12 bases between the germline ends. Germline CDR1 SGHRS, CDR2 YFSETQ. This CDR3 spans 14 amino acids. The CDR3 here is CASSPGHRNEKLFF. DNA of the CDR3: TGCGCCAGCAGCCCCGGACACAGGAATGAAAAACTGTTTTTT.

The chain links TRBV5-1 to TRBJ1-1; D gene uncertain. The ends were cut back, 3 bases at V and 0 bases at J, with 9 bases in the middle. This CDR3 is 14 amino acids long. Germline V gene data show CDR1 as SGHRS and CDR2 as YFSETQ. CDR3 sequence (DNA): TGCGCCAGCAGCTATAATGGGATGAACACTGAAGCTTTCTTT. This sequence encodes CASSYNGMNTEAFF.

The gene calls are TRBV2 and TRBJ2-2; the match to TRBD2 covers 8 bases. Per the germline V gene, CDR1 is SNHLY and CDR2 is FYNNEI. CDR3 size: 14 residues. Germline trimming cut 7 bases from V and 3 bases from J; bases unmatched to any gene: 4. CDR3 region: CASKPGLDTGELFF. Here the CDR3 DNA reads TGTGCCAGCAAGCCGGGACTAGACACCGGGGAGCTGTTTTTT.

In DNA, the CDR3 is TGTGCCACCCAGGACAGGGGGTTTGAAGCTTTCTTT. Translated, it gives CATQDRGFEAFF. The genes are TRBV12-3 or TRBV12-4 and TRBJ1-1; 10 bases line up with TRBD1. The CDR3 spans 12 residues. With 10 bases clipped from V and 7 bases from J, the junction kept 6 bases outside the gene matches.

The chain joins TRBV12-3 or TRBV12-4 to TRBJ1-1, with 9 bases aligning to TRBD1. Trimming took 6 bases from V and 8 from J; bases not matched to a gene: 7. The CDR3 extends over 13 amino acids. The CDR3 bases are TGTGCCAGCAGCCGGGACAGGGCGAGCGAAGCTTTCTTT. Protein product: CASSRDRASEAFF.

The CDR3 reads CASSSKAGGLTGELFF. Written as DNA, the CDR3 is TGCGCCAGCAGCTCAAAAGCGGGGGGCCTCACCGGGGAGCTGTTTTTT. The chain uses TRBV5-1 and TRBJ2-2; 9 nucleotides agree with TRBD2. The CDR3 runs to 16 residues. Germline V gives CDR1 SGHRS, CDR2 YFSETQ. Unmatched junction bases numbered 7, after V lost 3 bases and J lost 4 bases.

This CDR3 reads CASGLGQGGMNTEAFF. The CDR3 nucleotides are TGTGCTAGTGGTTTGGGACAGGGGGGAATGAACACTGAAGCTTTCTTT. V gene TRBV12-5 combines with J gene TRBJ1-1, with 9 nucleotides matching TRBD1. V gave up 1 base and J gave up 0 bases; unmatched junction bases: 3. CDR1 and CDR2 (germline): LGHNT, FRNRAP. The CDR3 runs 16 residues.